This T cell receptor beta chain appears in the sequencing data of a study of response to subunit inactivated influenza vaccine. Study observations and caveats: Authors proposed each seasonal influenza vaccination draws in few new T cells.

This clonotype has only a few counts. No antigen is known for it. V was trimmed by 4 bases and J by 0 bases, leaving 9 bases between them. The CDR3 contains 14 residues. Germline CDR1 reads SEHNR; CDR2 reads FQNEAQ (reference sequence). In TCRdb, the RT-PCR reads were re-called with MiXCR into one record per CDR3 protein. The table has about 780,000 distinct CDR3 sequences, approximately 17% seen once. The clonotype comes from a man aged 45 to 65 who received an inactivated influenza vaccine. The sequencing here drew on PBMCs from blood, taken around 5 days after vaccination. The chain recombines TRBV7-9 with TRBJ1-1; tentatively, D is TRBD1 (6 bases). The chain's CDR3 is CASSSDSMNTEAFF. In nucleotides, the CDR3 is TGTGCCAGCAGCTCGGACAGCATGAACACTGAAGCTTTCTTT.